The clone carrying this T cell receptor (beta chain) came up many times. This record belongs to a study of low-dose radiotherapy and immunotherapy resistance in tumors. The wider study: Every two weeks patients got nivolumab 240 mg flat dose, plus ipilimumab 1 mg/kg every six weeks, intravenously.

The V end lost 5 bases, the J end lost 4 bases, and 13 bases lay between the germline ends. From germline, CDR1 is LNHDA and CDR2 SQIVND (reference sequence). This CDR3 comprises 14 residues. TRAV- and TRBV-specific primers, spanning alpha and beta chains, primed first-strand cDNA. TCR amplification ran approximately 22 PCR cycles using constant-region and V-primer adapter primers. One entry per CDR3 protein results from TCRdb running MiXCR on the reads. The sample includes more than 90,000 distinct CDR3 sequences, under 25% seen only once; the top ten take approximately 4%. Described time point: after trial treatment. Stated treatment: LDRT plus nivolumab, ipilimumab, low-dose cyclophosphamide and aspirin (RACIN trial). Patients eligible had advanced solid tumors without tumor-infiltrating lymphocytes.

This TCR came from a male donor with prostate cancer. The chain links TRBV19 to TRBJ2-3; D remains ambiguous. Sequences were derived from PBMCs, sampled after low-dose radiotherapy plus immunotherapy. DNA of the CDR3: TGTGCCAGTAGTCCTGAAAATCGCCCAGATACGCAGTATTTT. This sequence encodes CASSPENRPDTQYF.